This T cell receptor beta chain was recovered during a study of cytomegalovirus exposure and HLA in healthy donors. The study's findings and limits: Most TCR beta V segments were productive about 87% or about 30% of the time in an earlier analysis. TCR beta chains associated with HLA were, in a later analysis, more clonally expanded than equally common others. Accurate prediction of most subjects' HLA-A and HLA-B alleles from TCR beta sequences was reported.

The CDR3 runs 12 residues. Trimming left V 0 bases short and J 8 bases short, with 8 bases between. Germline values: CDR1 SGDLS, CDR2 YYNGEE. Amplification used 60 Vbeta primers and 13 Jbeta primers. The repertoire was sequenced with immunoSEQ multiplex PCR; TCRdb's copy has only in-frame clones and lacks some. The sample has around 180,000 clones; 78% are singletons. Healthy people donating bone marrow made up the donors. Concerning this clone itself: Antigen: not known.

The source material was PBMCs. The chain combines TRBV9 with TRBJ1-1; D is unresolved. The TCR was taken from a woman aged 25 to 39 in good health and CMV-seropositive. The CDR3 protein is CASSVAGREAFF. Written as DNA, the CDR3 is TGTGCCAGCAGCGTAGCTGGCAGGGAAGCTTTCTTT.